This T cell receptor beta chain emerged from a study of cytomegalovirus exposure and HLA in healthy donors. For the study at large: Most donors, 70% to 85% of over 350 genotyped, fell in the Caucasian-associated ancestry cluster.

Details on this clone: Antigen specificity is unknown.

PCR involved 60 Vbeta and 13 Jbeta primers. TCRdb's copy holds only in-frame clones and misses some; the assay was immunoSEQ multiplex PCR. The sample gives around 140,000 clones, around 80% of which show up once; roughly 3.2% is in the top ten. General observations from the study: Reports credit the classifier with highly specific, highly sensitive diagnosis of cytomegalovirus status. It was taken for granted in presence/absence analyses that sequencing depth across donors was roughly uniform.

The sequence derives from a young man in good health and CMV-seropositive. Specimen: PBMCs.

CDR3 region: CASALAGTNTGELFF. Written as DNA, the CDR3 is TGTGCCAGCGCTTTAGCGGGGACGAACACCGGGGAGCTGTTTTTT. The chain employs TRBV25-1 and TRBJ2-2; 8 bases fit TRBD2. V lost 8 bases to trimming and J lost 0 bases; unmatched junction nucleotides: 5. This CDR3 comprises 15 residues. CDR1 and CDR2 from the germline V gene are MGHDK and SYGVNS.